Presented here are 27 T cell receptor beta chains from one specimen sequenced in a study of coeliac disease. TCRdb's table, derived via immunoSEQ multiplex PCR, lists solely in-frame clones and lacks some. The sample has some 6,100 clones, 60% to 80% seen once. Input material: lymphocytes from the gut lamina propria. The receptors stem from a man aged 55 to 70 with celiac disease on a gluten-free diet.

In its sample, this clone was seen once. This sequence joins TRBV6-6 and TRBJ1-4, with TRBD1 matching 9 bases. CDR1 MNHNY and CDR2 SVGAGI come from the germline V gene (reference sequence). J gave up 6 bases and V 5 bases, and 1 base lay outside the gene matches. The CDR3 covers 13 residues. The CDR3 region is CASSRDRDEKLFF. CDR3 nucleotides: TGTGCCAGCAGTCGGGACAGGGATGAAAAACTGTTTTTT.

This chain connects TRBV7-8 to TRBJ2-7, with 9 bases matching TRBD2. This CDR3 region has 15 residues. After removal of 2 bases from V and 3 bases from J, the junction contained 5 bases not matched to a gene. Germline V gene sequence: CDR1 SGHVS, CDR2 FQNEAQ. The CDR3, as DNA: TGTGCCAGCAGCTTAAGCGGGGGGCTGGACTACGAGCAGTACTTC. It is translated as CASSLSGGLDYEQYF.

The V gene is TRBV6-1, the J gene TRBJ1-2, with 8 bases aligning to TRBD1. There are 19 residues in the CDR3. With 1 base clipped from V and 4 bases from J, the junction kept 17 bases outside the gene matches. Germline loops: CDR1 MNHNS, CDR2 SASEGT. This CDR3 is CASSEGWGATGVFGYGYTF. CDR3 bases: TGTGCCAGCAGTGAAGGATGGGGTGCGACAGGGGTATTCGGCTATGGCTACACCTTC.

The chain combines TRBV5-5 with TRBJ2-7; 8 nucleotides match TRBD1. The junction had 0 bases not matched to a gene; V was cut back by 0 bases and J by 1 base. This CDR3 is built from 14 residues. The V gene's germline CDR1 is SGHKS and CDR2 YYEKEE (reference sequence). The CDR3 sequence is CASSLGDRSYEQYF. The CDR3 coding sequence is TGTGCCAGCAGCTTGGGGGACAGGTCCTACGAGCAGTACTTC.

The V gene is TRBV2, the J gene TRBJ1-5, with 10 bases that match TRBD1. Germline values: CDR1 SNHLY, CDR2 FYNNEI. The CDR3 contains 16 residues. Trimming took 7 bases from V and 0 from J; bases not matched to a gene: 6. The chain's CDR3 is CASKAGQGYSNQPQHF. The CDR3 coding sequence is TGTGCCAGCAAAGCGGGACAGGGGTATAGCAATCAGCCCCAGCATTTT.

V is TRBV30 and J is TRBJ1-4; unclear D gene. Trimming cost V 5 bases and J 7 bases, with 23 bases left between them. The CDR3 loop spans 16 amino acids. Germline V gene sequence: CDR1 GTSNPN, CDR2 SVGIG (reference sequence). The CDR3 DNA is TGTGCCTGGGCCTCCGGGAATAAAGGAATCGCTGAAAAACTGTTTTTT. It codes for CAWASGNKGIAEKLFF.

The V call is TRBV6-6, the J call TRBJ2-1; 10 bases agree with TRBD1. The V gene's germline CDR1 is MNHNY and CDR2 SVGAGI (reference sequence). V dropped 6 bases and J dropped 4; count of bases not matched to a gene: 3. The CDR3 runs to 14 residues. CDR3 in DNA: TGTGCCAGCAGGGACAGGGGGGGGTACAATGAGCAGTTCTTC. This sequence encodes CASRDRGGYNEQFF.

The chain combines TRBV4-2 with TRBJ2-7; 9 bases match TRBD2. J gave up 4 bases and V 4 bases, and 5 bases lay outside the gene matches. Germline V lookup: CDR1 LGHNA, CDR2 YNFKEQ. The CDR3 length is 14 residues. CDR3 in amino acids: CASSRERGAYEQYF. The CDR3 coding sequence is TGTGCCAGCAGCCGAGAGCGGGGGGCGTACGAGCAGTACTTC.

This clone has only a few counts. The J gene is TRBJ1-2, the V gene TRBV7-9; TRBD1 matches at 9 bases. Germline V gene lookup returns CDR1 SEHNR and CDR2 FQNEAQ (reference sequence). The V segment lost 6 bases and the J segment 6 bases; nucleotides outside the gene matches: 8. This CDR3 has 14 amino acids. Here the CDR3 reads CASSLTRDRDGYTF. CDR3 nucleotide sequence: TGTGCCAGCAGTCTCACCCGGGACAGGGATGGCTACACCTTC. The whole variable domain, filled in from reference TRBV7-9 and TRBJ1-2, reads DTGVSQNPRHKITKRGQNVTFRCDPISEHNRLYWYRQTLGQGPEFLTYFQNEAQLEKSRLLSDRFSAERPKGSFSTLEIQRTEQGDSAMYLCASSLTRDRDGYTFGSGTRLTVV.

The genes are TRBV6-5 and TRBJ1-2; 8 nucleotides line up with TRBD1. The germline gives CDR1 MNHEY, CDR2 SVGAGI. The CDR3 is made up of 15 amino acids. Losses at the gene ends were 6 bases for V and 0 bases for J; bases not matched to a gene: 6. As DNA, the CDR3 is TGTGCCAGCAGCCCTGGGACAGGAGCTAACTATGGCTACACCTTC. It translates to CASSPGTGANYGYTF.

The chain links TRBV11-3 to TRBJ1-1; D unresolved. Germline CDR1 SGHNT, CDR2 YENEEA. V gave up 5 bases and J gave up 5 bases, with 12 bases separating them. This CDR3 has 13 amino acids. The CDR3 bases are TGTGCCAGCAGCCGAGGAGGGAGGACTGAAGCTTTCTTT. Translation gives CASSRGGRTEAFF.

The chain couples TRBV29-1 to TRBJ2-1, with 9 positions matching TRBD2. V lost 3 bases, J lost 8 bases, and 5 bases stayed unmatched. CDR1 is SQVTM and CDR2 is ANQGSEA in the germline V gene. The CDR3 is made up of 13 amino acids. The CDR3 DNA reads TGCAGCGTTGAGACTAGCGGTCTGGATGAGCAGTTCTTC. Amino acid sequence: CSVETSGLDEQFF.

The V call is TRBV5-6, the J call TRBJ1-3; no definite D call. V was cut by 0 bases and J by 3 bases, with 7 bases left in between. Germline loops: CDR1 SGHDT, CDR2 YYEEEE. The CDR3 is made up of 14 amino acids. The CDR3: CASSLGAGGNTIYF. In DNA, the CDR3 is TGTGCCAGCAGCTTGGGGGCAGGTGGAAACACCATATATTTT.

V gene TRBV7-9 combines with J gene TRBJ2-2; a weak D match, TRBD1 (5 bases). Trimming left V 1 base short and J 7 bases short, with 13 bases between. Looked up from germline, CDR1 is SEHNR and CDR2 is FQNEAQ (reference sequence). CDR3 length equals 15 residues. CDR3 nucleotides: TGTGCCAGCAGCTTAGTGTCAGGGCGGATCGGGGAGCTGTTTTTT. Its protein is CASSLVSGRIGELFF.

V gene TRBV5-3 combines with J gene TRBJ1-4, with D possibly being TRBD1 (5 bases). TRBV5-3 is classed as an ORF, of uncertain function. The CDR3 totals 12 residues. V was cut by 10 bases and J by 3 bases, with 10 bases left in between. CDR3 DNA: TGTGCCCGGGGGTGGGCTAATGAAAAACTGTTTTTT. The encoded protein is CARGWANEKLFF.

A single count supports this clone. The chain links TRBV2 to TRBJ2-7, with 8 bases that match TRBD2. The germline gives CDR1 SNHLY, CDR2 FYNNEI. J lost 7 bases, V lost 2 bases, and 4 bases had no gene match. This CDR3 has 13 amino acids. In DNA, the CDR3 is TGTGCCAGCAGTGAACTCTCGGGGGGGGAGCAGTACTTC. As protein: CASSELSGGEQYF.

The chain recombines TRBV6-4 with TRBJ1-4; no clear D. Trimming left V 0 bases short and J 7 bases short, with 21 bases between. Germline CDR1 is MRHNA and CDR2 is SNTAGT. The CDR3 length is 18 residues. The CDR3 spells CASSDSGGIGQRSEKLFF. CDR3 nucleotides: TGTGCCAGCAGTGACTCGGGAGGGATTGGGCAGAGGAGTGAAAAACTGTTTTTT.

This clone was seen only a few times. The rearrangement joins TRBV14 to TRBJ1-6; no firm D call. The germline V and J ends were trimmed by 2 bases and 7 bases, with 12 bases remaining between them. The CDR3 is 15 residues long. The germline V gene encodes CDR1 SGHDN and CDR2 FVKESK. For the CDR3, the DNA is TGTGCCAGCAGCCAACTCCAGGCGCCAAATTCACCCCTCCACTTT. Translated, it gives CASSQLQAPNSPLHF.

This clone is categorized as medium-sized. The rearrangement uses TRBV5-4 and TRBJ1-4; no clear D. Deletions cut 1 base from V and 0 bases from J, with 10 bases between. The CDR3 covers 16 residues. CDR1 is SGHNT, CDR2 YYREEE, per germline (reference sequence). CDR3 loop: CASSLRGGPTNEKLFF. As DNA, the CDR3 is TGTGCCAGCAGCTTGCGGGGTGGGCCAACTAATGAAAAACTGTTTTTT.

This chain joins TRBV30 and TRBJ1-1; no clear D gene. Between the trimmed V and J ends, which lost 4 bases and 1 base, there was a span of 7 bases. From germline, CDR1 is GTSNPN and CDR2 SVGIG (reference sequence). CDR3 size: 12 residues. The CDR3 loop is CAWNYGNTEAFF. The CDR3 DNA reads TGTGCCTGGAATTACGGGAACACTGAAGCTTTCTTT.

The chain links TRBV9 to TRBJ1-1, with D tentatively TRBD1 (5 bases). CDR1 is SGDLS and CDR2 is YYNGEE in the germline V gene. This CDR3 spans 14 amino acids. The V end lost 1 base, the J end lost 2 bases, and 9 bases lay between the germline ends. The CDR3 DNA reads as TGTGCCAGCAGCGTAACAGGCTACAACACTGAAGCTTTCTTT. Translation: CASSVTGYNTEAFF.

This clone was seen only a few times. The chain uses TRBV6-6 and TRBJ1-2; D not certain. Germline CDR1 reads MNHNY; CDR2 reads SVGAGI (reference sequence). The CDR3 extends over 13 amino acids. V lost 5 bases and J lost 8, with 15 bases in between. The CDR3 coding sequence is TGTGCCAGCAGTACCACCGGGGAAAACGGCTACACCTTC. Amino acids: CASSTTGENGYTF.

A note on this clone: This same CDR3 is encoded by further DNA sequences in the sample. The chain joins TRBV5-1 to TRBJ2-5; D call uncertain. This CDR3 is 13 amino acids long. Trimming removed 4 bases at V and 1 base at J, with 8 bases between. CDR1 and CDR2 from the germline V gene are SGHRS and YFSETQ. The CDR3 reads CASSRPGQETQYF. The CDR3 DNA reads TGCGCCAGCAGCCGACCGGGCCAAGAGACCCAGTACTTC.

The genes are TRBV29-1 and TRBJ2-1; D is perhaps TRBD1 (6 bases). The V end was cut by 6 bases, the J end by 7 bases, with 16 bases between. There are 13 residues in the CDR3. Looked up from germline, CDR1 is SQVTM and CDR2 is ANQGSEA. In nucleotides, the CDR3 is TGCAGCGTATTACAGGGTAATGAAAATGAGCAGTTCTTC. It specifies CSVLQGNENEQFF.

This sequence joins TRBV19 and TRBJ1-2; D gene uncertain. Trimming removed 5 bases at V and 3 bases at J, with 16 bases between. The CDR3 runs 15 residues. Germline-derived CDR1 and CDR2 are LNHDA and SQIVND (reference sequence). CDR3 nucleotide sequence: TGTGCCAGTAGTCAAAAGACTCCGGTCTACTATGGCTACACCTTC. Protein sequence: CASSQKTPVYYGYTF.

J is TRBJ1-1 and V is TRBV5-1, with 11 nucleotides matching TRBD1. Per the germline V gene, CDR1 is SGHRS and CDR2 is YFSETQ. The CDR3 contains 16 residues. V dropped 0 bases and J dropped 0; count of bases not matched to a gene: 1. CDR3 nucleotide sequence: TGCGCCAGCAGCTTGGAGGGACAGGGGGTGAACACTGAAGCTTTCTTT. As protein: CASSLEGQGVNTEAFF.

The chain has TRBV28 and TRBJ2-7; 8 bases are a match to TRBD2. This CDR3 contains 14 residues. J was trimmed by 2 bases and V by 8 bases; bases with no gene match: 8. Germline CDR1 MDHEN, CDR2 SYDVKM. CDR3: CASRRGGPPYEQYF. The CDR3 coding sequence is TGTGCCAGCCGACGGGGGGGCCCCCCCTACGAGCAGTACTTC.